Listed below are T cell receptor beta chains from one sample, sequenced in a study of blood T cell repertoires in COVID-19. The repertoire was sequenced with immunoSEQ multiplex PCR; TCRdb's copy has only in-frame clones and lacks some. The sample contains around 170,000 clones, 65% to 85% of which appear only once. The sample comprised peripheral blood. These receptors came from a woman of 80 years or more with acute or convalescent COVID-19. CDR3s include the opening cysteine and the closing phenylalanine or tryptophan. Some rows have no size entry. The others give once, few or many, or a class for an expanded clone.

J gene: TRBJ1-4
V gene: TRBV23-1
clone size: -
CDR3 protein: CASSQSRQGKEKLFF

J gene: TRBJ1-1
V gene: TRBV6-1
clone size: -
CDR3 protein: CASSDGHANSAMNTEAFF

J gene: TRBJ2-2
V gene: TRBV27
clone size: once
CDR3 protein: CASSFRTANTGELFF

J gene: TRBJ1-4
V gene: TRBV2
clone size: -
CDR3 protein: CTSRGSGNEKLFF

J gene: TRBJ1-5
V gene: TRBV5-4
clone size: -
CDR3 protein: CASSLDGHSNQPQHF

J gene: TRBJ2-5
V gene: TRBV7-9
clone size: -
CDR3 protein: CASSSGLAGARLQETQYF

J gene: TRBJ1-1
V gene: TRBV27
clone size: -
CDR3 protein: CASSFHPEGSSTEAFF

J gene: TRBJ1-1
V gene: TRBV28
clone size: -
CDR3 protein: CASSPGTGKAFF

J gene: TRBJ2-3
V gene: TRBV10-2
clone size: -
CDR3 protein: CASKEASVSTDTQYF

J gene: TRBJ2-5
V gene: TRBV11-2
clone size: -
CDR3 protein: CASSLDRRLAGGRETQYF

J gene: TRBJ2-1
V gene: TRBV27
clone size: -
CDR3 protein: CASSLAPPSGSTGIEQFF

J gene: TRBJ2-7
V gene: TRBV5-1
clone size: -
CDR3 protein: CASSLDAGARHKYF

J gene: TRBJ1-5
V gene: TRBV29-1
clone size: -
CDR3 protein: CSVEGQNSNQPQHF

J gene: TRBJ1-1
V gene: TRBV24-1
clone size: -
CDR3 protein: CATSAMTGEGITEAFF

J gene: TRBJ2-1
V gene: TRBV5-6
clone size: few
CDR3 protein: CASSLTGGSYNEQFF

J gene: TRBJ2-1
V gene: TRBV6-5
clone size: few
CDR3 protein: CASSRTGTGYNEQFF

J gene: TRBJ2-5
V gene: TRBV5-8
clone size: -
CDR3 protein: CASSLGRGSGETQYF

J gene: TRBJ2-2
V gene: TRBV5-1
clone size: -
CDR3 protein: CASGQGARNTGELFF

J gene: TRBJ1-2
V gene: TRBV4-1
clone size: -
CDR3 protein: CASSQHRQGSYGYTF

J gene: TRBJ2-5
V gene: TRBV5-1
clone size: -
CDR3 protein: CASSLDWGRETQYF